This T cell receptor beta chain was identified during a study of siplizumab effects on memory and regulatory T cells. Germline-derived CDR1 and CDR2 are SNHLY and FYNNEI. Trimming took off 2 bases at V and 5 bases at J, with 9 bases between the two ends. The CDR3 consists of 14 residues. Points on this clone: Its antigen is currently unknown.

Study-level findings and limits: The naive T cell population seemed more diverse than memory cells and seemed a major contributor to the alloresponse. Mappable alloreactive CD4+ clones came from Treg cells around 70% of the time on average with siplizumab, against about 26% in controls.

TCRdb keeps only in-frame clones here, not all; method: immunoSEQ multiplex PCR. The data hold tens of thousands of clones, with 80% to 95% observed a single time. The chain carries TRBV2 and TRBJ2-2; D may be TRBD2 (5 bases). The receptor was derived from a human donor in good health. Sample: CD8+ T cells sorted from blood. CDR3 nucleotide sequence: TGTGCCAGCAGTGAACTCGAGGGTACCGGGGAGCTGTTTTTT. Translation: CASSELEGTGELFF.